This TCR beta chain was captured in a study of T-cell reconstitution after alpha-beta-depleted transplantation in children (TCRdb year 2016). About the full investigation: Using TCR repertoire profiling, the study followed T-cell immune reconstitution in a quantitative way in children after TCRalphabeta/CD19-depleted allogeneic hematopoietic cell transplantation.

With respect to this clonotype: The clone's antigen remains unknown. The input lacks base qualities; no much larger clone sits a single base away.

The library was generated by PCR. Data came from an Illumina HiSeq 2500. To normalize quantification of the TCRbeta repertoire, the TCR libraries were built with molecular barcoding that relied on unique molecular identifiers. TCRdb trimmed the raw reads at Q25, called clones with MiXCR and kept productive beta chains. Rows with one shared CDR3 protein collapse into an entry with the most common genes and DNA. Counted in this sample were 500,000 to 600,000 distinct CDR3 sequences; approximately 29% of them appeared once. Less than 2.5% of the sample is in the top ten clones. Between the V and J ends, shortened by 0 bases and 3 bases respectively, the junction contains 5 bases. From the cysteine through the phenylalanine, the CDR3 covers 14 amino acids. Only the CDR3 region is kept as DNA, spanning 42 bases read in frame from base 1. Taken from the germline V gene, the CDR1 and CDR2 loops are SNHLY and FYNNEI.

In this chain, TRBV2 is recombined with TRBJ2-2; no confident D gene assignment can be made. Specimen: PBMCs from the stem cell graft donor, collected from the stem cell graft. This TCR derives from a human donor who donated a stem cell graft to a child with aplastic anemia. The CDR3 protein: CASSEAVYTGELFF. The DNA reads as follows: TGTGCCAGCAGTGAAGCGGTGTACACCGGGGAGCTGTTTTTT.